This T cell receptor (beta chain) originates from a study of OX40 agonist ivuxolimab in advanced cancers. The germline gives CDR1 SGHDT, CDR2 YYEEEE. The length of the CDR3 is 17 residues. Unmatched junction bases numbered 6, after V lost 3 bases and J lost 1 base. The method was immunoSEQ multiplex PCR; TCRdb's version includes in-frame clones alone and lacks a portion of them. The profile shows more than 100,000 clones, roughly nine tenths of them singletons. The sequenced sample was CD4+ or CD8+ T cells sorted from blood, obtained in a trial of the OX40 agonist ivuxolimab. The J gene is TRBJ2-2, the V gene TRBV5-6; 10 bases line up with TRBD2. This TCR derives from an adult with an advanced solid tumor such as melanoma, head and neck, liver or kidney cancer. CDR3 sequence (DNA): TGTGCCAGCAGCTCCGGACTAGCGGAGATGAACACCGGGGAGCTGTTTTTT. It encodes CASSSGLAEMNTGELFF.